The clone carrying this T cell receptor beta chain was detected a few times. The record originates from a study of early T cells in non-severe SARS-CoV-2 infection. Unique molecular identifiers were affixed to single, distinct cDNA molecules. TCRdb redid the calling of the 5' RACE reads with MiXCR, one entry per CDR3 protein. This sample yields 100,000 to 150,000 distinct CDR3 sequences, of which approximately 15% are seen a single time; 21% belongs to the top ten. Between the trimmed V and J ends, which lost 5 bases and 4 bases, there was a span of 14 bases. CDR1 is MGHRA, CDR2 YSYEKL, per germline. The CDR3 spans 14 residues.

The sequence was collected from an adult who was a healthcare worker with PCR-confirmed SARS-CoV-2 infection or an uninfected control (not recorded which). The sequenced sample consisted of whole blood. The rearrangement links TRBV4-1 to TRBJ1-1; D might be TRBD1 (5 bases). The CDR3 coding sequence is TGCGCCAGCAGCGCAAAGGGACTCACCACTGAAGCTTTCTTT. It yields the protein CASSAKGLTTEAFF.